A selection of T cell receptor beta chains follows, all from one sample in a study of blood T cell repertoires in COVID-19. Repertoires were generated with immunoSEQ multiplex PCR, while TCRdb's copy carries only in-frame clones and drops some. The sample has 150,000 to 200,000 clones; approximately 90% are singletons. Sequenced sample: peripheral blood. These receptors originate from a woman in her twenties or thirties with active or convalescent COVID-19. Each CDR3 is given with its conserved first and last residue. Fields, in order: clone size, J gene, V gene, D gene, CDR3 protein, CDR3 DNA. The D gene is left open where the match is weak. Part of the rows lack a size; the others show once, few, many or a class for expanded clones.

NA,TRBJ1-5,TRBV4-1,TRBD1,CASSQDRGTGLLHF,TGCGCCAGCAGCCAAGATCGGGGGACAGGGCTGTTACATTTT
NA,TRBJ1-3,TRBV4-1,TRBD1,CASSQDRTGAGNTIYF,TGCGCCAGCAGCCAAGACAGGACAGGGGCTGGAAACACCATATATTTT
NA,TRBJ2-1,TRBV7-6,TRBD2,CASRPSGGEQFF,TGTGCCAGCAGGCCCAGCGGGGGTGAGCAGTTCTTC
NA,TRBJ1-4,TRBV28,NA,CASSVVGLNEKLFF,TGTGCCAGCAGTGTAGTGGGGCTGAATGAAAAACTGTTTTTT
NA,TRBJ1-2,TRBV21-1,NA,CASSTETGGLYGYTF,TGTGCCAGCAGCACGGAGACAGGGGGGCTTTATGGCTACACCTTC
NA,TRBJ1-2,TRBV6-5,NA,CASSWGVGYGYTF,TGTGCCAGCAGTTGGGGCGTCGGCTATGGCTACACCTTC
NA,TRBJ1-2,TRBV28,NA,CASIGNYGYTF,TGTGCCAGCATTGGCAACTATGGCTACACCTTC
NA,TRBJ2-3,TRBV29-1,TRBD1,CSVEGAGQGQDTQYF,TGCAGCGTTGAAGGGGCCGGACAGGGGCAAGATACGCAGTATTTT
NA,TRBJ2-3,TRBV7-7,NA,CASSPGLTGSDTQYF,TGTGCTAGCAGCCCGGGACTCACCGGGTCAGATACGCAGTATTTT
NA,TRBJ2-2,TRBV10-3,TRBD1,CAISERDSLNTGELFF,TGTGCCATCAGTGAGAGGGACAGCCTGAACACCGGGGAGCTGTTTTTT
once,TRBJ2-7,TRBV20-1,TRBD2,CSASPTSGAFLYEQYF,TGCAGTGCTAGTCCGACTAGCGGAGCTTTTCTTTACGAGCAGTACTTC
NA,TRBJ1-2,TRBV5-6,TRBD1,CASTAVGQGIGYGYTF,TGTGCCAGCACCGCGGTGGGACAGGGAATTGGTTATGGCTACACCTTC
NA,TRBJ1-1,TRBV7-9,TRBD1,CASSHRDRDGTEAFF,TGTGCCAGCAGCCACCGGGACAGGGACGGCACTGAAGCTTTCTTT
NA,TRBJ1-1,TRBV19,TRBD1,CASSIPDRGDTEAFF,TGTGCCAGTAGTATCCCCGACAGGGGGGACACTGAAGCTTTCTTT
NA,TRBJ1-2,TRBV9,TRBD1,CASNNRGPYGGYTF,TGTGCCAGCAACAACAGGGGGCCTTACGGTGGCTACACCTTC
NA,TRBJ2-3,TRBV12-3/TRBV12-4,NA,CASRLFGTQYF,TGTGCCAGCAGACTCTTCGGTACGCAGTATTTT
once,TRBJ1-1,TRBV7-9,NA,CASRPAGSTEAFF,TGTGCCAGCAGGCCCGCCGGGAGCACTGAAGCTTTCTTT
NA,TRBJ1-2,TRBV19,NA,CASLPGTRIYGYTF,TGTGCCAGTCTGCCCGGGACACGGATCTATGGCTACACCTTC
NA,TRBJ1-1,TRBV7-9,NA,CASSPSGWSTEAFF,TGTGCCAGCAGCCCCTCCGGGTGGAGCACTGAAGCTTTCTTT
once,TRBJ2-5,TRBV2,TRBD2,CASILGGSQETQYF,TGTGCCAGCATTCTGGGAGGGTCTCAAGAGACCCAGTACTTC
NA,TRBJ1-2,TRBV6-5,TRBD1,CASRNPRGQRYGYTF,TGTGCCAGCAGAAATCCCAGGGGGCAGCGCTATGGCTACACCTTC
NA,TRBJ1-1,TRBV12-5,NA,CASGLASPSNTEAFF,TGTGCTAGTGGTTTGGCGTCCCCCAGTAACACTGAAGCTTTCTTT